The 20 T cell receptor beta chains below come from one sample, sequenced in a study of cytomegalovirus exposure and HLA in healthy donors. PCR amplification relied on 60 Vbeta primers (plus 13 Jbeta primers). Clones were sequenced by immunoSEQ multiplex PCR, and TCRdb holds only the in-frame ones, with some missing. The data show some 110,000 clones, more than 75% seen once. The sequenced sample was PBMCs. These receptors all come from a woman aged 55-69 years in good health and CMV-seropositive.

The CDR3 spells CSVVESSYNEQFF. DNA of the CDR3: TGCAGCGTTGTTGAGAGCTCCTACAATGAGCAGTTCTTC. The chain has TRBV29-1 and TRBJ2-1; D is unclear. The germline CDR1 and CDR2 sequences are SQVTM and ANQGSEA. The CDR3 runs to 13 residues. Trimming cost V 4 bases and J 0 bases, with 7 bases left between them.

The chain has TRBV7-2 and TRBJ1-5; the D is unclear. Trimming shortened V by 5 bases and J by 2 bases, and 19 bases separated the two germline ends. Germline lookup yields CDR1 SGHTA and CDR2 FQGNSA. The CDR3 has 17 amino acids. The chain's CDR3 is CASSLPGSGMGNQPQHF. The CDR3 DNA reads TGTGCCAGCAGCCTCCCGGGATCGGGTATGGGCAATCAGCCCCAGCATTTT.

The gene calls are TRBV21-1 and TRBJ1-1; the D call in the table, TRBD1, was not verified against the DNA. TRBV21-1 is a pseudogene locus. CDR3 length: 16 amino acids. CDR3 region: CASSKFETGGEAEAFF. CDR3 DNA sequence: TGTGCCAGCAGCAAATTTGAGACAGGGGGCGAGGCTGAAGCTTTCTTT.

The CDR3 here is CASSFYVPPTDLNTEAFF. The DNA of the CDR3 is TGTGCCAGCAGTTTCTACGTGCCCCCGACAGACCTGAACACTGAAGCTTTCTTT. The chain recombines TRBV28 with TRBJ1-1; a possible D gene is TRBD1 (5 bases). The CDR3 has 18 residues. Trimming left V 3 bases short and J 0 bases short, with 20 bases between. Germline-derived CDR1 and CDR2 are MDHEN and SYDVKM.

The chain couples TRBV10-3 to TRBJ2-2, with D perhaps TRBD2 (5 bases). Germline loops: CDR1 ENHRY, CDR2 SYGVKD. This CDR3 has 15 residues. Trimming pared 8 bases from V and 3 bases from J, leaving 16 bases between. The CDR3 region is CAIATRGGDTGELFF. As DNA, the CDR3 is TGTGCCATCGCTACTAGAGGTGGGGACACCGGGGAGCTGTTTTTT.

This clone turned up a few times. The chain employs TRBV19 and TRBJ2-7, with 14 bases that match TRBD2. CDR3 size: 16 residues. The V gene end was trimmed by 6 bases and the J gene end by 2 bases; junction bases not matched to a gene: 6. Germline V lookup: CDR1 LNHDA, CDR2 SQIVND (reference sequence). The CDR3 loop reads CASSRGTSGGPYEQYF. CDR3 DNA: TGTGCCAGTAGCCGGGGGACTAGCGGGGGCCCCTACGAGCAGTACTTC.

This CDR3 is CASSPVGASSYEQYF. The DNA for the CDR3 is TGCGCCAGCAGTCCCGTGGGCGCGTCCTCCTACGAGCAGTACTTC. The chain links TRBV4-3 to TRBJ2-7, with D unresolved. This CDR3 region has 15 residues. V was pared by 6 bases and J by 0 bases, with 15 bases between. The germline gives CDR1 LGHNA, CDR2 YSLEER.

This clone was counted a few times. CDR3 sequence: CASSRTGQTQAFF. In DNA, the CDR3 is TGTGCCAGCAGTCGGACAGGGCAGACCCAAGCTTTCTTT. The rearrangement links TRBV6-4 to TRBJ1-1; 8 bases agree with TRBD1. Trimming cost V 5 bases and J 9 bases; bases outside gene matches: 8. Germline assignment: CDR1 MRHNA and CDR2 SNTAGT. The CDR3 consists of 13 residues.

This chain uses TRBV5-4 with TRBJ2-7; TRBD2 matches 9 bases. The germline V gene encodes CDR1 SGHNT and CDR2 YYREEE (reference sequence). Losses at the gene ends were 4 bases for V and 2 bases for J; bases not matched to a gene: 7. This CDR3 is built from 15 residues. DNA of the CDR3: TGTGCCAGCAGCCCCCAGACTAGCGGAACCTACGAGCAGTACTTC. This gives the protein CASSPQTSGTYEQYF.

The rearrangement uses TRBV5-5 and TRBJ2-2; no clear D gene. V was clipped by 3 bases and J by 8 bases, with 14 bases between them. This CDR3 region has 14 residues. Per germline, CDR1 SGHKS and CDR2 YYEKEE (reference sequence). The CDR3 DNA reads TGTGCCAGCAGCTCCCGGGTGGTACCGGGGGAGCTGTTTTTT. Translation: CASSSRVVPGELFF. The variable domain in full, with the rest retrieved from reference TRBV5-5 and TRBJ2-2, is DAGVTQSPTHLIKTRGQQVTLRCSPISGHKSVSWYQQVLGQGPQFIFQYYEKEERGRGNFPDRFSARQFPNYSSELNVNALLLGDSALYLCASSSRVVPGELFFGEGSRLTVL.

The V and J genes are TRBV30 and TRBJ1-2, with 8 bases aligning to TRBD1. The V segment lost 5 bases and the J segment 6 bases; nucleotides outside the gene matches: 11. CDR1 is GTSNPN, CDR2 SVGIG, per germline (reference sequence). There are 14 residues in the CDR3. The CDR3 loop reads CAWDSKDRVNGYTF. CDR3 DNA: TGTGCCTGGGATTCAAAGGACAGGGTTAATGGCTACACCTTC.

A single count supports this clone. The rearrangement links TRBV11-2 to TRBJ2-6; no clear D gene. Trimming cost V 3 bases and J 0 bases, with 12 bases left between them. Germline CDR1 SGHAT, CDR2 FQNNGV. The CDR3 extends over 17 amino acids. The chain's CDR3 is CASSFRALPSGANVLTF. CDR3 nucleotide sequence: TGTGCCAGCAGCTTTCGAGCCCTTCCCTCTGGGGCCAACGTCCTGACTTTC.

This chain joins TRBV4-1 and TRBJ1-2, with D maybe TRBD1 (6 bases). The CDR3 is 15 residues long. Germline CDR1 reads MGHRA; CDR2 reads YSYEKL. Trimming stripped 3 bases from V and 2 bases from J, with 13 bases between. CDR3 in DNA: TGCGCCAGCAGCCAGTCACAGGGATTCAACTATGGCTACACCTTC. Protein product: CASSQSQGFNYGYTF.

The V gene is TRBV5-5, the J gene TRBJ1-2, with D possibly matching TRBD1 (6 bases). Germline V gene lookup returns CDR1 SGHKS and CDR2 YYEKEE (reference sequence). CDR3 length equals 14 residues. V was clipped by 5 bases and J by 4 bases, with 15 bases between them. The CDR3 DNA is TGTGCCAGCAGTTCCCGATTGACAGGCTATGGCTACACCTTC. Its translation is CASSSRLTGYGYTF.

The rearrangement joins TRBV6-1 to TRBJ1-1; 7 bases fit TRBD1. The germline V gene encodes CDR1 MNHNS and CDR2 SASEGT. V shed 8 bases, J shed 7 bases, and the junction held 7 bases outside the gene matches. This CDR3 is built from 12 residues. CDR3 in DNA: TGTGCCAGCGAGACAGGGTGGATTGAAGCTTTCTTT. Encoded protein: CASETGWIEAFF.

The chain is built from TRBV7-3 and TRBJ2-2, with a weak D call TRBD1 (6 bases). The CDR3 loop spans 15 amino acids. V lost 5 bases to trimming and J lost 0 bases, with 10 bases between them. The germline gives CDR1 SGHTA, CDR2 FQGTGA. The CDR3: CASSPTGPNTGELFF. CDR3 bases: TGTGCCAGCAGCCCGACAGGACCGAACACCGGGGAGCTGTTTTTT.

This chain joins TRBV7-8 and TRBJ1-5; D is possibly TRBD1 (6 bases). The CDR3 extends over 16 amino acids. Per the germline V gene, CDR1 is SGHVS and CDR2 is FQNEAQ. V lost 4 bases and J 4 bases, leaving 17 bases between the germline ends. Written as DNA, the CDR3 is TGTGCCAGCAGCTCTTACCGGGGGGCTAGAAATCAGCCCCAGCATTTT. This gives the protein CASSSYRGARNQPQHF. The full variable domain, rest sourced from reference TRBV7-8 and TRBJ1-5, is GAGVSQSPRYKVAKRGQDVALRCDPISGHVSLFWYQQALGQGPEFLTYFQNEAQLDKSGLPSDRFFAERPEGSVSTLKIQRTQQEDSAVYLCASSSYRGARNQPQHFGDGTRLSIL.

The chain joins TRBV2 to TRBJ2-3; TRBD2 agrees at 8 bases. The J segment lost 2 bases and the V segment lost 2 bases, leaving 3 bases of the junction unmatched. The length of the CDR3 is 15 residues. CDR1 and CDR2 (germline): SNHLY, FYNNEI. The CDR3 sequence is CASSESLADTDTQYF. The DNA for the CDR3 is TGTGCCAGCAGTGAATCACTAGCGGACACAGATACGCAGTATTTT.

V usage is TRBV12-5 and J usage is TRBJ2-1; 8 bases are a match to TRBD2. The ends lost 0 bases at V and 6 bases at J; junction bases unmatched: 25. CDR1 and CDR2 from the germline V gene are LGHNT and FRNRAP. The CDR3 is made up of 22 amino acids. The chain's CDR3 is CASGLVLPLRTDQRESLNEQFF. The CDR3 region has the DNA TGTGCTAGTGGTTTGGTACTTCCCCTCCGGACTGACCAGCGGGAGTCCCTCAATGAGCAGTTCTTC.

The chain joins TRBV2 to TRBJ2-7, with unresolved D. The V gene lost 2 bases and the J gene lost 1 base, with 9 bases spanning the gap. Germline loops: CDR1 SNHLY, CDR2 FYNNEI. CDR3 length equals 14 residues. CDR3 sequence reads: CASSEFTVSYEQYF. The DNA for the CDR3 is TGTGCCAGCAGTGAATTTACAGTTTCCTACGAGCAGTACTTC.